This T cell receptor (beta chain) came from a study of T-cell reconstitution after alpha-beta-depleted transplantation in children. Points from the study as a whole: Several hundred expanded graft clones reportedly were the source of alpha-beta T cells about two months after transplant. TCRbeta diversity was high at day 60 in some patients (a result of surviving recipient T cells and thymic progenitors). T-cell counts and diversity at one year following transplant were attributed mainly to newly produced T cells.

This sample's TCRbeta library carried unique molecular identifier barcodes. TCRdb used MiXCR to reprocess the PCR reads, holding one entry per CDR3 protein. The data show 500,000 to 650,000 distinct CDR3 sequences, approximately 10% seen once. Only a few counts were recorded for this clonotype. Antigen: not known. The CDR3 loop spans 15 amino acids. Germline loops: CDR1 MDHEN, CDR2 SYDVKM. The ends were cut back, 6 bases at V and 4 bases at J, with 18 bases in the middle. The clonotype was recovered from a female patient between 2 and 15 years old who had a stem cell transplant for aplastic anemia, so the T cells may come from the graft donor. V gene TRBV28 combines with J gene TRBJ1-2; D uncertain. Here the sequenced sample was PBMCs, mostly from graft donor cells, taken 180 days after TCRalphabeta/CD19-depleted stem cell transplant. As DNA, the CDR3 is TGTGCCAGCAGCCCCCTATCTCGGGGAAGCTATGGCTACACCTTC. This encodes CASSPLSRGSYGYTF.